The rows below give T cell receptor beta chains drawn from one sample of a study of cytomegalovirus exposure and HLA in healthy donors. Data came from immunoSEQ multiplex PCR; TCRdb stores just in-frame clones and leaves some out. This sample has about 180,000 clones; around 80% occur once, and the top ten carry 4.5% to 6%. Specimen: PBMCs. Receptors originate from a man aged 35 to 55 in good health and CMV-seronegative. CDR3s include the opening cysteine and the closing phenylalanine or tryptophan. D genes are given only for firm matches. Clone size is given for some rows only: seen once, a few or many times, or a class if the clone is expanded.

j_gene: TRBJ1-3
v_gene: TRBV7-5
d_gene: .
abundance: .
CDR3nt: TGTGTCAGAAGCTTAGAAGGGACAGGGGTTGGAAACACCATATATTTT
CDR3aa: CVRSLEGTGVGNTIYF

j_gene: TRBJ1-5
v_gene: TRBV18
d_gene: .
abundance: .
CDR3nt: TGTGCCAGCTCACCCAGGGTTGGTAGCAATCAGCCCCAGCATTTT
CDR3aa: CASSPRVGSNQPQHF

j_gene: TRBJ2-7
v_gene: TRBV2
d_gene: .
abundance: .
CDR3nt: TGTGCCAGCAGTGAACTGGACAGCACCTACGAGCAGTACTTC
CDR3aa: CASSELDSTYEQYF

j_gene: TRBJ2-1
v_gene: TRBV7-9
d_gene: .
abundance: few
CDR3nt: TGTTCCAGCACCTTTACCCGGAATGAGCAGTTCTTC
CDR3aa: CSSTFTRNEQFF

j_gene: TRBJ1-5
v_gene: TRBV5-5
d_gene: TRBD1
abundance: .
CDR3nt: TGTGCCAGCAGCCCCGGGACAGGGGATCAGCCCCAGCATTTT
CDR3aa: CASSPGTGDQPQHF

j_gene: TRBJ1-4
v_gene: TRBV10-3
d_gene: .
abundance: .
CDR3nt: TGTGCCACAAGTTCCCTTGTGGGCACTAATGAAAAACTGTTTTTT
CDR3aa: CATSSLVGTNEKLFF

j_gene: TRBJ1-2
v_gene: TRBV5-6
d_gene: .
abundance: .
CDR3nt: TGTGCCAGCAGCTTGGGTAGACTTAGAACCTATGGCTACACCTTC
CDR3aa: CASSLGRLRTYGYTF

j_gene: TRBJ1-2
v_gene: TRBV2
d_gene: .
abundance: .
CDR3nt: TGTGCCAGCAGTGATACCCAGGGATTCTATGGCTACACCTTC
CDR3aa: CASSDTQGFYGYTF

j_gene: TRBJ2-1
v_gene: TRBV6-1
d_gene: .
abundance: .
CDR3nt: TGTGCCAGCAGTGTTGGGGGGAATGGCGACAATGAGCAGTTCTTC
CDR3aa: CASSVGGNGDNEQFF

j_gene: TRBJ1-4
v_gene: TRBV7-6
d_gene: .
abundance: .
CDR3nt: TGTGCCAGCAGCGGGACTGAGGATGATGCTAATGAAAAACTGTTTTTT
CDR3aa: CASSGTEDDANEKLFF

j_gene: TRBJ2-5
v_gene: TRBV9
d_gene: .
abundance: .
CDR3nt: TGTGCCAGCAGCTCGCGTCCGGAGGAGACCCAGTACTTC
CDR3aa: CASSSRPEETQYF

j_gene: TRBJ2-7
v_gene: TRBV7-2
d_gene: TRBD2
abundance: .
CDR3nt: TGTGCCAGCAGCCCAGCGGGGTTATCCTACGAGCAGTACTTC
CDR3aa: CASSPAGLSYEQYF

j_gene: TRBJ1-1
v_gene: TRBV6-1
d_gene: TRBD1
abundance: few
CDR3nt: TGTGCCAGCAGGAATTTGGAGGGGGCGAGTGAAGCTTTCTTT
CDR3aa: CASRNLEGASEAFF

j_gene: TRBJ1-1
v_gene: TRBV5-6
d_gene: .
abundance: .
CDR3nt: TGTGCCAGCAGCCTGACCGACAGGCCGAACACTGAAGCTTTCTTT
CDR3aa: CASSLTDRPNTEAFF

j_gene: TRBJ2-7
v_gene: TRBV29-1
d_gene: TRBD2
abundance: few
CDR3nt: TGCAGCGTCGGAATTCTAGCGGGGGCTACCTACGAGCAGTACTTC
CDR3aa: CSVGILAGATYEQYF

j_gene: TRBJ2-5
v_gene: TRBV5-4
d_gene: .
abundance: once
CDR3nt: TGTGCCAGCAGCCGACAGATTCAAGAGACCCAGTACTTC
CDR3aa: CASSRQIQETQYF

j_gene: TRBJ2-7
v_gene: TRBV30
d_gene: .
abundance: .
CDR3nt: TGTGCCTGGAGTCGGGGGAACGAGCAGTACTTC
CDR3aa: CAWSRGNEQYF